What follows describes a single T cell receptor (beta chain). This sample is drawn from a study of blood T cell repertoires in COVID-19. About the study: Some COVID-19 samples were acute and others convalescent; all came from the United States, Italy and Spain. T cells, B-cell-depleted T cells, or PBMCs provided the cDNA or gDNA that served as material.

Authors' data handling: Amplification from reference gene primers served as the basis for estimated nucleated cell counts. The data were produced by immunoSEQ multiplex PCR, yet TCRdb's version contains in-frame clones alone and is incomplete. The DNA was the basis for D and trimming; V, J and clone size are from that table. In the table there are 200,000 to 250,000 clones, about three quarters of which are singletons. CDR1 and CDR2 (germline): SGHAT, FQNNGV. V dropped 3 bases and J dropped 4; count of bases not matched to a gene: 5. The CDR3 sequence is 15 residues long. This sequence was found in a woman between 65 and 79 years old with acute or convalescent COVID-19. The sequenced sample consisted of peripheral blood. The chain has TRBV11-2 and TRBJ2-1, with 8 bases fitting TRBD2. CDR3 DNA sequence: TGTGCCAGCAGCTTGAGCGGGGGAGGTTACAATGAGCAGTTCTTC. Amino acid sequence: CASSLSGGGYNEQFF.